This section outlines one T cell receptor (beta chain) sequence together with its context. The CDR3 loop spans 16 amino acids. V lost 0 bases, J lost 0 bases, and 11 bases lay in between. Per germline, CDR1 MGHRA and CDR2 YSYEKL. This record belongs to a study of blood T cell repertoires in COVID-19. Study-wide background: PBMCs, B-cell-depleted T cells, or T cells were the source of the cDNA or gDNA that made up the material.

This table comes from immunoSEQ multiplex PCR, and its TCRdb copy is limited to in-frame clones, with some not included. This sample has fewer than 85,000 clones, with 75% to 85% found just once. The sequence was collected from a woman aged 55-69 years with acute or convalescent COVID-19. This rearrangement joins TRBV4-1 to TRBJ1-2; D is ambiguous. Material: peripheral blood. CDR3 sequence (DNA): TGCGCCAGCAGCCAAGATCTGAACGGGGCTAACTATGGCTACACCTTC. It yields the protein CASSQDLNGANYGYTF.